The sequence of this TCR beta chain was determined in a study of control samples from healthy donors and cancer patients. Libraries were prepared by immunoSEQ multiplex PCR; TCRdb keeps only in-frame clonotypes and omits some of them. Seen here are about 130,000 clones, 85% to 95% observed once, and the top ten hold roughly 0.54%. From germline, CDR1 is SGHRS and CDR2 YFSETQ. The CDR3 is 15 amino acids. Trimming left V 0 bases short and J 6 bases short, with 15 bases between. The chain couples TRBV5-1 to TRBJ1-2, with D unclear. The sample taken for sequencing was PBMCs. This TCR derives from a man older than 75 with head and neck cancer. The CDR3 sequence is CASSLDSRQANGYTF. DNA of the CDR3: TGCGCCAGCAGCTTGGACAGCCGGCAGGCCAATGGCTACACCTTC.